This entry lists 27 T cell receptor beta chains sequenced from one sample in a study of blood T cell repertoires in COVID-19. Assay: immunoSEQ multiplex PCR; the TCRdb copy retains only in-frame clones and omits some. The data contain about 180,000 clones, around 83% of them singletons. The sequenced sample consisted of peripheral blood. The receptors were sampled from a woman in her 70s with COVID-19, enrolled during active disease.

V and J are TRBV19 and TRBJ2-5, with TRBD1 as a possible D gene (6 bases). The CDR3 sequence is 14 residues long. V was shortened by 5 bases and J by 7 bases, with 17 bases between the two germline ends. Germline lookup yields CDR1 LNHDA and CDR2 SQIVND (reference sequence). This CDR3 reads CASSASTGRGTQYF. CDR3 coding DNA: TGTGCCAGTAGTGCCTCGACAGGTCGTGGGACCCAGTACTTC.

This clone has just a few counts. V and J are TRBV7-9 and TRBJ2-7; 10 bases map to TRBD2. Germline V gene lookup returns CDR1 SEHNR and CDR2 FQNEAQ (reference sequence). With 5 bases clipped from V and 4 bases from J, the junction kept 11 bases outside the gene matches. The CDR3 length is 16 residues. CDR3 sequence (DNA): TGTGCCAGCAGCGATACTAGCGGGGCGAGACTATACGAGCAGTACTTC. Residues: CASSDTSGARLYEQYF.

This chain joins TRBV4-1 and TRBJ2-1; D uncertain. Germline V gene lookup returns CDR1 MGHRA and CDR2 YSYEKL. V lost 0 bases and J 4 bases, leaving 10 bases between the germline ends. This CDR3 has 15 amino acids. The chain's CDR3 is CASSQDGEAYNEQFF. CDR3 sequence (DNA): TGCGCCAGCAGCCAAGATGGTGAGGCATACAATGAGCAGTTCTTC.

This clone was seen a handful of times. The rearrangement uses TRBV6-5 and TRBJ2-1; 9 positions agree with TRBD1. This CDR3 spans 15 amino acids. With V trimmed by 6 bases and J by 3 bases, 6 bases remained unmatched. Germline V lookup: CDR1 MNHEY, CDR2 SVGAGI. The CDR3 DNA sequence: TGTGCCAGCAGCCGACAGGGGGGGAACTACAATGAGCAGTTCTTC. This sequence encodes CASSRQGGNYNEQFF.

The chain's CDR3 is CASSPLRGSTDTQYF. CDR3 DNA: TGTGCCAGCAGCCCACTCCGGGGTAGCACAGATACGCAGTATTTT. V and J are TRBV11-2 and TRBJ2-3, with D possibly being TRBD2 (5 bases). CDR1 SGHAT and CDR2 FQNNGV come from the germline V gene. The V and J ends lost 5 bases and 0 bases respectively, with 12 bases between them. CDR3 length equals 15 residues.

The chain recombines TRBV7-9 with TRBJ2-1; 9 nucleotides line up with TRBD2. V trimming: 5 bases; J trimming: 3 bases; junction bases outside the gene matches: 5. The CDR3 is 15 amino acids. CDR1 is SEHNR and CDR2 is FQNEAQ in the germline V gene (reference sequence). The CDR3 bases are TGTGCCAGCAGCGAGGGACTAGCAGGCTACAATGAGCAGTTCTTC. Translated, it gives CASSEGLAGYNEQFF.

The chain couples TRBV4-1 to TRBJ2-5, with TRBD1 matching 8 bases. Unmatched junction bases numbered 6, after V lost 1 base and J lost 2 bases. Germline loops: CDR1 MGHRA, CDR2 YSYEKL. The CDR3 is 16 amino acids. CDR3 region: CASSQGQGTGQETQYF. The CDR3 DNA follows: TGCGCCAGCAGCCAAGGTCAGGGGACAGGACAAGAGACCCAGTACTTC.

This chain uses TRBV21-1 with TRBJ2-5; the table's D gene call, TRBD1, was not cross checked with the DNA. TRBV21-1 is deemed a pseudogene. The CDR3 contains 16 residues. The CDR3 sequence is CASSSLRQNRRETQYF. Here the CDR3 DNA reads TGTGCCAGCAGCTCCCTCAGACAGAATCGAAGGGAGACCCAGTACTTC.

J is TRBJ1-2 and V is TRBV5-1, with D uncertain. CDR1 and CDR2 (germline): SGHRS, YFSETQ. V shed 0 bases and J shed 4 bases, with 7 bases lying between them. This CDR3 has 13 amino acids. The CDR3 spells CASSLDSSYGYTF. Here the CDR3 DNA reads TGCGCCAGCAGCTTGGACAGTTCCTATGGCTACACCTTC.

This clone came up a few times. The CDR3 sequence is CAWKPELRTEAFF. The CDR3 coding sequence is TGTGCCTGGAAACCCGAATTGAGGACTGAAGCTTTCTTT. The rearrangement uses TRBV30 and TRBJ1-1, with unresolved D. Germline V gene data show CDR1 as GTSNPN and CDR2 as SVGIG (reference sequence). The CDR3 extends over 13 amino acids. The germline V and J ends were trimmed by 4 bases and 5 bases, with 14 bases remaining between them.

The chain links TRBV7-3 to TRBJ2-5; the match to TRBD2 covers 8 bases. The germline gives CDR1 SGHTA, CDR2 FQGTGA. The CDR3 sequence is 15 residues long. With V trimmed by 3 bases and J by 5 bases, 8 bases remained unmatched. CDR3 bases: TGTGCCAGCAGCTTCGGCGACGGGAGGGGCGAGACCCAGTACTTC. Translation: CASSFGDGRGETQYF.

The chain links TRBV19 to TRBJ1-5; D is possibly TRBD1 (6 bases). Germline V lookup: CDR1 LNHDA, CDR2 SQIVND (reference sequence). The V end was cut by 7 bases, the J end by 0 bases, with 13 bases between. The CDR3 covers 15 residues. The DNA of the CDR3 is TGTGCCAGTATGGGCAGGGGAACTAGCAATCAGCCCCAGCATTTT. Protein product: CASMGRGTSNQPQHF.

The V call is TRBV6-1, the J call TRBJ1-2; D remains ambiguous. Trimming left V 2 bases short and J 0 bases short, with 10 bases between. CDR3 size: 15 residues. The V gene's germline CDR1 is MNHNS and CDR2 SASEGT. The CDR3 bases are TGTGCCAGCAGTGAAACCAGAAGTACTAACTATGGCTACACCTTC. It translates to CASSETRSTNYGYTF.

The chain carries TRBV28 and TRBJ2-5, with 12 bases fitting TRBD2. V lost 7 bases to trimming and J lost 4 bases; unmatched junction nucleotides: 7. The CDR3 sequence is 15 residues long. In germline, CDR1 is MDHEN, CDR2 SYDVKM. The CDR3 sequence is CASNSLAGGRETQYF. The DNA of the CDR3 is TGTGCCAGCAATTCACTAGCGGGAGGTAGAGAGACCCAGTACTTC.

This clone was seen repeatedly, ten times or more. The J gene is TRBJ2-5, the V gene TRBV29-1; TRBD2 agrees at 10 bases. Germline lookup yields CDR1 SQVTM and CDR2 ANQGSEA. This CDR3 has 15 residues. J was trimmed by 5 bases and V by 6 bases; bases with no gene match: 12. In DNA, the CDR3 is TGCAGCGTCCTCGACAGGGCTAGCGGGAGTGAGACCCAGTACTTC. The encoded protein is CSVLDRASGSETQYF.

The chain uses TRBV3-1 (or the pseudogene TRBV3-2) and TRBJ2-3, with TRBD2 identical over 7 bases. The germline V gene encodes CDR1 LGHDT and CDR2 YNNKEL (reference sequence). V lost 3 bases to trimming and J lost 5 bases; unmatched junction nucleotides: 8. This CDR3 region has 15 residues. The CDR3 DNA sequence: TGTGCCAGCAGCCACCACCGACCTAGCGGAGATACGCAGTATTTT. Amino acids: CASSHHRPSGDTQYF.

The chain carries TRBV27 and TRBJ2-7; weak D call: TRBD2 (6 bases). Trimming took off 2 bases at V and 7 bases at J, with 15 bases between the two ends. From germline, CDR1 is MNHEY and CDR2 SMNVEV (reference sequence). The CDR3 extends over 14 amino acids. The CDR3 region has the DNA TGTGCCAGCAGTTTAATGATCGGGAGAGGGGAGCAGTACTTC. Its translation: CASSLMIGRGEQYF.

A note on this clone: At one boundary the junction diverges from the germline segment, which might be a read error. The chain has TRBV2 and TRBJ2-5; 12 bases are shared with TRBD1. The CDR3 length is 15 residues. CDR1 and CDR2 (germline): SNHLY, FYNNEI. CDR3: CASREGTGGWETQYF. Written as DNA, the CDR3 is TGTGCCAGCAGGGAAGGGACAGGGGGCTGGGAGACCCAGTACTTC.

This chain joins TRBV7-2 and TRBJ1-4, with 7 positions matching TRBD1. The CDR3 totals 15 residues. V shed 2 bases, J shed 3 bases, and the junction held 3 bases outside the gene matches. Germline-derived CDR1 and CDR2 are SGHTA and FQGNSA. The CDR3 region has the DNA TGTGCCAGCAGCTTAACGGGACAGCCTAATGAAAAACTGTTTTTT. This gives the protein CASSLTGQPNEKLFF.

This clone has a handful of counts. CDR3 nucleotide sequence: TGTGCCAGCAGTGATCGGAGGGGGCTCAACGAGCAGTACTTC. Protein: CASSDRRGLNEQYF. V gene TRBV2 combines with J gene TRBJ2-7; weak D call: TRBD1 (7 bases). V was trimmed by 3 bases and J by 5 bases, leaving 14 bases between them. CDR1 and CDR2 from the germline V gene are SNHLY and FYNNEI. This CDR3 spans 14 amino acids.

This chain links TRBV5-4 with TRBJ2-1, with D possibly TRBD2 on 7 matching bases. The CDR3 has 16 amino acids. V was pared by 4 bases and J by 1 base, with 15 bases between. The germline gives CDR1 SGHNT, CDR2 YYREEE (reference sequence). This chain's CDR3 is CASSDTGGRSYNEQFF. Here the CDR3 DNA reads TGTGCCAGCAGCGATACGGGGGGCCGGTCCTACAATGAGCAGTTCTTC.

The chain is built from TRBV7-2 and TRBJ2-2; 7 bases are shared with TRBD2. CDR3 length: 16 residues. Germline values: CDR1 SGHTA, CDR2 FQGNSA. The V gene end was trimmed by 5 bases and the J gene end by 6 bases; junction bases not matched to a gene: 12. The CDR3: CASSLLGLSTPGELFF. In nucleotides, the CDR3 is TGTGCCAGCAGCCTACTGGGACTAAGTACACCCGGGGAGCTGTTTTTT.

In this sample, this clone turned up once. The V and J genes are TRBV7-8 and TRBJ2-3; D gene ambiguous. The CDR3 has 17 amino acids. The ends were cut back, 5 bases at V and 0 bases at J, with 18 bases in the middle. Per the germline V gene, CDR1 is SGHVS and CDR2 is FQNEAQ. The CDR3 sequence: CASSPRPPGISTDTQYF. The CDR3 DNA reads TGTGCCAGCAGCCCCAGGCCCCCAGGTATCAGCACAGATACGCAGTATTTT. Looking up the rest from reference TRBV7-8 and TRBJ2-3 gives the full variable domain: GAGVSQSPRYKVAKRGQDVALRCDPISGHVSLFWYQQALGQGPEFLTYFQNEAQLDKSGLPSDRFFAERPEGSVSTLKIQRTQQEDSAVYLCASSPRPPGISTDTQYFGPGTRLTVL.

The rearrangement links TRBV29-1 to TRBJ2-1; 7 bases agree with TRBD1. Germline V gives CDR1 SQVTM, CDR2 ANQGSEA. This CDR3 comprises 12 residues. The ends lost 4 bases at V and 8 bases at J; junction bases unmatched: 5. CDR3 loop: CSVGWQGDEQFF. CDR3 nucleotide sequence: TGCAGCGTTGGTTGGCAGGGGGATGAGCAGTTCTTC.

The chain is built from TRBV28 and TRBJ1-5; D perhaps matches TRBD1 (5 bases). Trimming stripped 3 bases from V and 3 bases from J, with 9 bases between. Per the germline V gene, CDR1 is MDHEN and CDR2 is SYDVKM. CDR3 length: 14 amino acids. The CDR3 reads CASSFRRDNQPQHF. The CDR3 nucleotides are TGTGCCAGCAGTTTCCGCAGGGACAATCAGCCCCAGCATTTT. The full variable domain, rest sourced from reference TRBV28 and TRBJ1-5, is DVKVTQSSRYLVKRTGEKVFLECVQDMDHENMFWYRQDPGLGLRLIYFSYDVKMKEKGDIPEGYSVSREKKERFSLILESASTNQTSMYLCASSFRRDNQPQHFGDGTRLSIL.

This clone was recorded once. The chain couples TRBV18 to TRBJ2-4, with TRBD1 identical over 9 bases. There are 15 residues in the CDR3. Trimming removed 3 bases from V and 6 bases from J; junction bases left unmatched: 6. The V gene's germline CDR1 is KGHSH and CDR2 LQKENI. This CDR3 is CASSPGDRGRNIQYF. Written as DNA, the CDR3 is TGTGCCAGCTCACCGGGTGACAGGGGGAGAAACATTCAGTACTTC.

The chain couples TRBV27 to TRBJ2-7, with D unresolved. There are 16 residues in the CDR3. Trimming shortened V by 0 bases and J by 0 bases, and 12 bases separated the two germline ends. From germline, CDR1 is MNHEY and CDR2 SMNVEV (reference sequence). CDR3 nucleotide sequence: TGTGCCAGCAGTTTATCGAGGCCACCATTCTCCTACGAGCAGTACTTC. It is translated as CASSLSRPPFSYEQYF.